This is a list of T cell receptor beta chains from one sample in a study of identical twins. Each CDR3 protein is one row after TCRdb ran MiXCR on the 5' RACE reads. The table has about 700,000 distinct CDR3 sequences, roughly 6% seen once. The sequenced sample consisted of naive T cells sorted from blood. The receptors were sampled from a man aged 18 to 30 in good health. CDR3s include the opening cysteine and the closing phenylalanine or tryptophan. D genes are given only for firm matches. For some rows the clone size is stated as once, few or many, or as a class when expanded; others skip it.

TRBJ2-2 | - | TRBD2 | TRBV4-3 | TGCGCCAGCAGCCATCTGGCGGGAGCCACCGGGGAGCTGTTTTTT | CASSHLAGATGELFF
TRBJ1-1 | few | - | TRBV4-1 | TGCGCCAGCAGCCAAGAAACGGGGGGCTCGGGAGCTTTCTTT | CASSQETGGSGAFF
TRBJ2-1 | many | TRBD2 | TRBV7-8 | TGTGCCAGCAGCTTAGCCTTGGGACTAGACAATGAGCAGTTCTTC | CASSLALGLDNEQFF
TRBJ2-1 | many | - | TRBV12-3/TRBV12-4 | TGTGCCAGCAGTTTCGATACCTACAATGAGCAGTTCTTC | CASSFDTYNEQFF
TRBJ2-1 | many | TRBD2 | TRBV9 | TGTGCCAGCAGCGTAGGGCTAGCGGGAGAGCACCTTGAGTTCTTC | CASSVGLAGEHLEFF
TRBJ1-4 | few | - | TRBV20-1 | TGCAGTGCTGGTATACAGGGTGGAAGTGGTGCAACTAATGAAAAACTGTTTTTT | CSAGIQGGSGATNEKLFF
TRBJ1-1 | few | TRBD1 | TRBV4-2 | TGTGCCAGCAGCCCTGGGGACAGGCTACCTGAAGCTTTCTTT | CASSPGDRLPEAFF
TRBJ2-1 | few | - | TRBV5-1 | TGCGCCAGCAGCTTGGGGGCCGCCGGGCGTGGGGACGTCAATGAGCAGTTCTTC | CASSLGAAGRGDVNEQFF
TRBJ1-1 | - | - | TRBV12-3/TRBV12-4 | TGTGCCAGCATGGGGACTGAAGCTTTCTTT | CASMGTEAFF
TRBJ2-4 | - | - | TRBV6-2/TRBV6-3 | TGTGCCAGCACCGAAACAGGTCTGAGTTCGGACATTCAGTACTTC | CASTETGLSSDIQYF
TRBJ1-1 | many | - | TRBV3-1 | TGTGCCCCCGGGAACACTGAAGCTTTCTTT | CAPGNTEAFF
TRBJ1-1 | many | - | TRBV20-1 | TGCAGTGCTAGAGAGGCAGGGGACACTGAAGCTTTCTTT | CSAREAGDTEAFF
TRBJ2-1 | few | - | TRBV7-8 | TGTGCCAGCAGCCCCCGGGGAGGTGGGTCCTACAATGAGCAGTTCTTC | CASSPRGGGSYNEQFF
TRBJ2-2 | - | - | TRBV29-1 | TGCAGCGCCCCAGGTTCCGGCGGGGAGCTGTTTTTT | CSAPGSGGELFF
TRBJ1-5 | many | TRBD1 | TRBV7-9 | TGTGCCAGCAGTCCACAGGGGGCAGGCAATCAGCCCCAGCATTTT | CASSPQGAGNQPQHF
TRBJ1-5 | many | - | TRBV5-1 | TGCGCCAGCGCCCAAGATAGCAATCAGCCCCAGCATTTT | CASAQDSNQPQHF
TRBJ1-5 | - | - | TRBV6-1 | TGTGCCAGCAGTGAAGTTACCAATCAGCCCCAGCATTTT | CASSEVTNQPQHF
TRBJ1-2 | few | - | TRBV6-1 | TGTGCCAGCAGTCCCATAGGGCTGGAAGGCTACACCTTC | CASSPIGLEGYTF
TRBJ1-6 | many | - | TRBV11-2 | TGTGCCAGCAGCTTAGGGATGACTAATTCACCCCTCCACTTT | CASSLGMTNSPLHF
TRBJ2-7 | many | - | TRBV29-1 | TGCAGCGTAACGGACCCCTACGAGCAGTACTTC | CSVTDPYEQYF
TRBJ2-7 | many | - | TRBV7-2 | TGTGCCAGCAGCTTTACAGGGTTTACCTACGAGCAGTACTTC | CASSFTGFTYEQYF